One sample yielded the 22 T cell receptor beta chains listed below, sequenced in a study of PD-1 blockade in classical Hodgkin lymphoma. The assay was immunoSEQ multiplex PCR, and TCRdb's table has in-frame clones only and misses some. This table has nearly 25,000 clones, 84% appearing once. No patient escaped relapse after autologous stem cell transplantation, and brentuximab vedotin exposure varied. CD4+ T cells were purified from thawed PBMCs by magnetic negative selection. Sequencing used CD4+ T cells from blood, obtained at baseline. These receptors were taken from a human donor with classical Hodgkin lymphoma.

The chain couples TRBV7-6 to TRBJ1-6; D perhaps matches TRBD1 (6 bases). V dropped 8 bases and J dropped 0 bases, with 11 bases sitting between them. Looked up from germline, CDR1 is SGHVS and CDR2 is FNYEAQ. The CDR3 is 15 amino acids. CDR3 amino acids: CASQRGSSYNSPLHF. In DNA form, the CDR3 reads TGTGCCAGCCAAAGGGGGAGCTCCTATAATTCACCCCTCCACTTT.

This chain connects TRBV7-3 to TRBJ1-1, with unresolved D. V lost 5 bases to trimming and J lost 0 bases, with 10 bases between them. The CDR3 covers 14 residues. Germline assignment: CDR1 SGHTA and CDR2 FQGTGA. The CDR3 DNA sequence: TGTGCCAGCAGCCCCTCCGTGGTGAACACTGAAGCTTTCTTT. Translating it yields CASSPSVVNTEAFF.

V usage is TRBV27 and J usage is TRBJ1-1, with D possibly matching TRBD1 (5 bases). Germline-derived CDR1 and CDR2 are MNHEY and SMNVEV (reference sequence). This CDR3 comprises 16 residues. Trimming took 6 bases from V and 2 from J, leaving 19 bases between them. CDR3 in DNA: TGTGCCAGCAGAAGGTTTGCTTTGACAGTTAACACTGAAGCTTTCTTT. Amino acid sequence: CASRRFALTVNTEAFF.

This clone was detected only a few times. V is TRBV4-1 and J is TRBJ1-5, with TRBD1 matching 7 bases. CDR1 and CDR2 from the germline V gene are MGHRA and YSYEKL. The CDR3 is 17 amino acids. The J segment lost 6 bases and the V segment lost 0 bases, leaving 11 bases of the junction unmatched. The CDR3 DNA reads TGCGCCAGCAGCCAAGAAGAGGACTTCCGACAGGGTCAGCCCCAGCATTTT. Translating gives CASSQEEDFRQGQPQHF.

For this clone: One junction end disagrees with the germline gene, perhaps due to a read error. The gene calls are TRBV10-3 and TRBJ1-3; a weak D match, TRBD1 (6 bases). The germline CDR1 and CDR2 sequences are ENHRY and SYGVKD. The CDR3 has 12 residues. The CDR3 reads CAVRGSGNTIYF. In DNA, the CDR3 is TGTGCCGTCAGGGGTTCTGGAAACACCATATATTTT.

V is TRBV16 and J is TRBJ1-4; possibly TRBD1 for D (6 bases). The CDR3 runs 15 residues. V lost 4 bases to trimming and J lost 3 bases, with 12 bases between them. Germline V gene lookup returns CDR1 KGHSY and CDR2 FQNENV. The CDR3 nucleotides read TGTGCCAGCAGCCTAACCGGGACACCTAATGAAAAACTGTTTTTT. It is translated as CASSLTGTPNEKLFF.

The chain couples TRBV15 to TRBJ2-5; TRBD1 matches at 9 bases. CDR1 is LNHNV, CDR2 YYDKDF, per germline (reference sequence). The V and J ends lost 5 bases and 5 bases, in that order; junction bases with no gene match: 6. The CDR3 extends over 14 amino acids. CDR3 sequence reads: CATSGGTGFETQYF. The CDR3 bases are TGTGCCACCAGCGGAGGGACAGGGTTTGAGACCCAGTACTTC.

This clone was recorded only once. This rearrangement joins TRBV10-1 to TRBJ1-5; D is uncertain. V dropped 1 base and J dropped 3 bases, with 13 bases sitting between them. Germline V lookup: CDR1 WNHNN, CDR2 SYGVQD (reference sequence). CDR3 length equals 16 residues. The CDR3 is CASSEFPRGNNQPQHF. The CDR3 DNA is TGCGCCAGCAGTGAGTTCCCCCGGGGAAACAATCAGCCCCAGCATTTT.

The genes are TRBV7-2 and TRBJ1-1, with D uncertain. V was pared by 0 bases and J by 6 bases, with 14 bases between. CDR1 and CDR2 from the germline V gene are SGHTA and FQGNSA. There are 15 residues in the CDR3. CDR3: CASSLAEVIASEAFF. CDR3 nucleotides: TGTGCCAGCAGCTTAGCTGAAGTCATAGCATCTGAAGCTTTCTTT.

The chain uses TRBV5-1 and TRBJ1-2; D is possibly TRBD1 (5 bases). Germline loops: CDR1 SGHRS, CDR2 YFSETQ. The length of the CDR3 is 13 residues. With 6 bases removed from V and 3 bases from J, the gap between germline ends came to 12 bases. Here the CDR3 DNA reads TGCGCCAGCACGCCGAGGGGAGACTATGGCTACACCTTC. Residues: CASTPRGDYGYTF.

In this sample, this clone turned up once. This chain links TRBV7-2 with TRBJ1-4; 7 bases align to TRBD1. The CDR3 is 14 residues long. The V and J ends lost 5 bases and 8 bases, in that order; junction bases with no gene match: 8. Germline CDR1 and CDR2: SGHTA and FQGNSA. CDR3 protein: CASSLQGLREKLFF. The CDR3 DNA reads as TGTGCCAGCAGCCTACAGGGGTTACGCGAAAAACTGTTTTTT.

The rearrangement joins TRBV11-3 to TRBJ1-4, with TRBD1 matching 7 bases. After removal of 6 bases from V and 12 bases from J, the junction contained 4 bases not matched to a gene. The CDR3 length is 11 residues. The germline gives CDR1 SGHNT, CDR2 YENEEA. In nucleotides, the CDR3 is TGTGCCAGCAGGGGGACAGCCGAACTGTTTTTT. Protein: CASRGTAELFF.

The V and J genes are TRBV7-2 and TRBJ2-5; D gene ambiguous. The CDR3 has 11 residues. Germline CDR1 is SGHTA and CDR2 is FQGNSA. Trimming removed 3 bases at V and 5 bases at J, with 4 bases between. The chain's CDR3 is CASSFYETQYF. DNA of the CDR3: TGTGCCAGCAGCTTTTACGAGACCCAGTACTTC.

The chain combines TRBV5-4 with TRBJ2-7; perhaps TRBD1 as D (5 bases). With 4 bases removed from V and 3 bases from J, the gap between germline ends came to 17 bases. CDR1 SGHNT and CDR2 YYREEE come from the germline V gene (reference sequence). The CDR3 runs 15 residues. CDR3: CASSTETDTHYEQYF. CDR3 in DNA: TGTGCCAGCAGCACAGAGACAGACACCCACTACGAGCAGTACTTC.

This rearrangement joins TRBV2 to TRBJ1-2; tentative D call: TRBD1 (5 bases). The germline gives CDR1 SNHLY, CDR2 FYNNEI. The V end lost 1 base, the J end lost 0 bases, and 15 bases lay between the germline ends. The CDR3 is 17 amino acids. The DNA of the CDR3 is TGTGCCAGCAGTGAAGAGTGGGTGTGGGGGGCTAACTATGGCTACACCTTC. Translation: CASSEEWVWGANYGYTF.

This chain uses TRBV7-2 with TRBJ2-3; D gene ambiguous. Germline CDR1 reads SGHTA; CDR2 reads FQGNSA. The germline V and J ends were trimmed by 6 bases and 1 base, with 11 bases remaining between them. This CDR3 contains 14 residues. CDR3 sequence (DNA): TGTGCCAGCAGTACGGTTGGGGGCACAGATACGCAGTATTTT. Protein: CASSTVGGTDTQYF.

The chain links TRBV5-6 to TRBJ1-2; TRBD1 matches at 7 bases. The V segment lost 4 bases and the J segment 3 bases; nucleotides outside the gene matches: 6. The germline gives CDR1 SGHDT, CDR2 YYEEEE. CDR3 length: 14 amino acids. As DNA, the CDR3 is TGTGCCAGCAGCCAACAGGGGCAGGACTATGGCTACACCTTC. Protein product: CASSQQGQDYGYTF.

CDR3 residues: CASSAGQGREKLFF. Written as DNA, the CDR3 is TGTGCCAGCAGTGCCGGACAGGGTAGAGAAAAACTGTTTTTT. The V gene is TRBV2, the J gene TRBJ1-4, with 8 bases fitting TRBD1. Germline V lookup: CDR1 SNHLY, CDR2 FYNNEI. CDR3 length: 14 residues. J was trimmed by 8 bases and V by 4 bases; bases with no gene match: 6.

V usage is TRBV11-3 and J usage is TRBJ1-1, with D maybe TRBD1 (5 bases). The V end was cut by 5 bases, the J end by 1 base, with 8 bases between. The CDR3 loop spans 13 amino acids. Germline CDR1 is SGHNT and CDR2 is YENEEA. CDR3 coding DNA: TGTGCCAGCAGCCAACAGGAGAACACTGAAGCTTTCTTT. Its protein is CASSQQENTEAFF.

V usage is TRBV28 and J usage is TRBJ1-4, with a possible D match to TRBD1 (6 bases). V was cut by 2 bases and J by 6 bases, with 13 bases left in between. Germline values: CDR1 MDHEN, CDR2 SYDVKM. This CDR3 has 15 residues. CDR3 region: CASSLPRGGDEKLFF. In DNA form, the CDR3 reads TGTGCCAGCAGTTTACCCAGGGGAGGTGATGAAAAACTGTTTTTT.

This clone was observed a single time. The V gene is TRBV19, the J gene TRBJ1-5, with a weak D call TRBD1 (5 bases). V lost 3 bases, J lost 2 bases, and 8 bases lay in between. The germline CDR1 and CDR2 sequences are LNHDA and SQIVND (reference sequence). The length of the CDR3 is 14 residues. The CDR3 region has the DNA TGTGCCAGTAGTATCCAGGGCGGCAATCAGCCCCAGCATTTT. Translation gives CASSIQGGNQPQHF.

This clone was seen only once. The chain uses TRBV7-9 and TRBJ1-5, with D possibly TRBD1 on 6 matching bases. V lost 2 bases and J 0 bases, leaving 17 bases between the germline ends. The CDR3 has 18 residues. Looked up from germline, CDR1 is SEHNR and CDR2 is FQNEAQ (reference sequence). CDR3 DNA: TGTGCCAGCAGCTTAAGCCTAGCTGGACAGCATAGCAATCAGCCCCAGCATTTT. Its protein product is CASSLSLAGQHSNQPQHF.